The 25 T cell receptor beta chains below were found in one sample sequenced in a study of blood T cell repertoires in COVID-19. TCRdb's copy holds only in-frame clones and misses some; the assay was immunoSEQ multiplex PCR. The data hold tens of thousands of clones, with approximately 86% observed a single time. Sequences were obtained from peripheral blood. The source of these receptors is a male donor with acute or convalescent COVID-19.

The CDR3 bases are TGTGCCAGCAGCCGCACCCTGGGGCAGATCTCCACTGAAGCTTTCTTT. This gives the protein CASSRTLGQISTEAFF. This chain joins TRBV4-2 and TRBJ1-1, with a possible D match to TRBD1 (5 bases). Germline V lookup: CDR1 LGHNA, CDR2 YNFKEQ. CDR3 length equals 16 residues. Between the trimmed V and J ends, which lost 4 bases and 4 bases, there was a span of 19 bases.

The V call is TRBV6-2 or TRBV6-3, the J call TRBJ1-4, with 8 positions matching TRBD1. Germline CDR1 is MNHEY and CDR2 is SVGEGT. The CDR3 consists of 15 residues. V shed 6 bases, J shed 6 bases, and the junction held 9 bases outside the gene matches. CDR3 sequence: CASSNQGAGDEKLFF. CDR3 DNA: TGTGCCAGCAGCAACCAGGGGGCAGGGGATGAAAAACTGTTTTTT.

The genes are TRBV5-5 and TRBJ1-5; TRBD1 matches at 7 bases. CDR1 and CDR2 from the germline V gene are SGHKS and YYEKEE (reference sequence). V lost 4 bases, J lost 0 bases, and 7 bases stayed unmatched. The CDR3 sequence is 16 residues long. This CDR3 is CASSRDRELSNQPQHF. CDR3 nucleotides: TGTGCCAGCAGCAGAGACAGGGAACTTAGCAATCAGCCCCAGCATTTT.

The chain recombines TRBV7-9 with TRBJ1-3; a possible D gene is TRBD1 (6 bases). The CDR3 is 15 amino acids. The germline V and J ends were trimmed by 4 bases and 0 bases, with 10 bases remaining between them. The germline V gene has CDR1 SEHNR and CDR2 FQNEAQ (reference sequence). The CDR3 loop is CASSSGTLSGNTIYF. The CDR3 DNA reads TGTGCCAGCAGCTCCGGGACACTCTCTGGAAACACCATATATTTT.

The rearrangement links TRBV6-6 to TRBJ1-5; TRBD1 matches 8 bases. V lost 2 bases to trimming and J lost 9 bases; unmatched junction nucleotides: 9. The CDR3 totals 15 residues. Germline-derived CDR1 and CDR2 are MNHNY and SVGAGI (reference sequence). The CDR3 coding sequence is TGTGCCAGCAGTTACCAGCGGACAGGGAGCCGGCCCCAGCATTTT. This translates into CASSYQRTGSRPQHF.

The chain couples TRBV7-8 to TRBJ1-5; D perhaps matches TRBD1 (6 bases). CDR3 length equals 15 residues. V dropped 1 base and J dropped 3 bases, with 10 bases sitting between them. The germline V gene encodes CDR1 SGHVS and CDR2 FQNEAQ. The CDR3 region has the DNA TGTGCCAGCAGCTTAGACAGGGATCACAATCAGCCCCAGCATTTT. Residues: CASSLDRDHNQPQHF.

This clone appeared once. The rearrangement links TRBV6-2 or TRBV6-3 to TRBJ2-7; 7 bases map to TRBD1. Germline V gene sequence: CDR1 MNHEY, CDR2 SVGEGT. The junction had 7 bases not matched to a gene; V was cut back by 2 bases and J by 0 bases. This CDR3 region has 16 residues. This chain's CDR3 is CASSYPGQEPSYEQYF. DNA for the CDR3: TGTGCCAGCAGTTACCCTGGACAGGAACCCTCCTACGAGCAGTACTTC.

This chain uses TRBV6-1 with TRBJ1-5; possible D gene TRBD1, 5 bases. The CDR3 spans 14 residues. The V end was cut by 1 base, the J end by 11 bases, with 15 bases between. Per germline, CDR1 MNHNS and CDR2 SASEGT. In DNA, the CDR3 is TGTGCCAGCAGTGAAGGGAGACAGTTATATGCCCAGCATTTT. Protein: CASSEGRQLYAQHF.

The genes are TRBV19 and TRBJ2-7; 7 nucleotides agree with TRBD2. This CDR3 comprises 12 residues. From germline, CDR1 is LNHDA and CDR2 SQIVND (reference sequence). V gave up 9 bases and J gave up 3 bases; unmatched junction bases: 5. The CDR3 region is CASGAGDYEQYF. The CDR3 DNA reads TGTGCCAGCGGCGCGGGGGACTACGAGCAGTACTTC.

This clone was found a few times. The chain recombines TRBV28 with TRBJ1-5, with TRBD1 matching 9 bases. Germline V gene data show CDR1 as MDHEN and CDR2 as SYDVKM. J gave up 1 base and V 6 bases, and 10 bases lay outside the gene matches. The CDR3 has 17 amino acids. The CDR3 is CASRTGTGFLSNQPQHF. CDR3 in DNA: TGTGCCAGCAGGACCGGGACAGGGTTTTTAAGCAATCAGCCCCAGCATTTT.

This clone was seen once. V and J are TRBV7-9 and TRBJ2-3; D is ambiguous. V dropped 3 bases and J dropped 1 base, with 14 bases sitting between them. CDR1 and CDR2 (germline): SEHNR, FQNEAQ (reference sequence). The CDR3 is 16 residues long. The CDR3 DNA reads TGTGCCAGCAGCTTCAGAGGCAGTAACGGCACAGATACGCAGTATTTT. It encodes CASSFRGSNGTDTQYF.

The genes are TRBV5-8 and TRBJ2-2, with 7 bases aligning to TRBD1. V was clipped by 3 bases and J by 1 base; unmatched bases: 3. Per germline, CDR1 SGHTS and CDR2 YDEGEE. The CDR3 runs 15 residues. Written as DNA, the CDR3 is TGTGCCAGCAGCTCGGGACAGTGGAACACCGGGGAGCTGTTTTTT. Protein product: CASSSGQWNTGELFF.

CDR3 nucleotide sequence: TGTGCCAGCAGGGGACTAGCGGGGTCCGAGACCCAGTACTTC. It is translated as CASRGLAGSETQYF. The chain links TRBV6-6 to TRBJ2-5; 13 bases match TRBD2. V was clipped by 6 bases and J by 5 bases; unmatched bases: 3. The CDR3 sequence is 14 residues long. Germline lookup yields CDR1 MNHNY and CDR2 SVGAGI (reference sequence).

This chain connects TRBV1 to TRBJ1-1; the table names TRBD1, a call not compared with the DNA. TRBV1 is described as a pseudogene. The CDR3 runs 13 residues. The chain's CDR3 is CTSSQTVNTEAFF. The CDR3 DNA reads TGCACCAGCAGCCAGACAGTGAACACTGAAGCTTTCTTT.

In this sample, this clone turned up once. The genes are TRBV10-3 and TRBJ1-1, with D possibly matching TRBD1 (6 bases). The CDR3 has 13 amino acids. Germline values: CDR1 ENHRY, CDR2 SYGVKD. The V gene lost 2 bases and the J gene lost 6 bases, with 10 bases spanning the gap. The CDR3 protein is CAISELGASEAFF. DNA for the CDR3: TGTGCCATCAGTGAGCTGGGGGCGTCTGAAGCTTTCTTT.

This rearrangement joins TRBV28 to TRBJ2-5; the match to TRBD2 covers 8 bases. Germline V lookup: CDR1 MDHEN, CDR2 SYDVKM. Trimming at V came to 5 bases and at J to 1 base, leaving 6 bases not matched to a gene. The CDR3 loop spans 15 amino acids. CDR3 residues: CASSGGGTLQETQYF. DNA for the CDR3: TGTGCCAGCAGTGGCGGGGGGACCCTCCAAGAGACCCAGTACTTC. The full variable domain, completed using reference TRBV28 and TRBJ2-5, is DVKVTQSSRYLVKRTGEKVFLECVQDMDHENMFWYRQDPGLGLRLIYFSYDVKMKEKGDIPEGYSVSREKKERFSLILESASTNQTSMYLCASSGGGTLQETQYFGPGTRLLVL.

The chain joins TRBV4-2 to TRBJ1-4, with D perhaps TRBD1 (5 bases). The CDR3 contains 16 residues. V was pared by 4 bases and J by 0 bases, with 12 bases between. The V gene's germline CDR1 is LGHNA and CDR2 YNFKEQ. The CDR3 region is CASSRDSYATNEKLFF. Here the CDR3 DNA reads TGTGCCAGCAGCCGCGACAGCTATGCAACTAATGAAAAACTGTTTTTT.

The chain combines TRBV3-1 (or the pseudogene TRBV3-2) with TRBJ2-7, with TRBD2 matching over 14 bases. J lost 5 bases, V lost 5 bases, and 8 bases had no gene match. The CDR3 runs to 16 residues. Germline V gene lookup returns CDR1 LGHDT and CDR2 YNNKEL (reference sequence). This CDR3 is CASSSGTSGGSHEQYF. The CDR3 DNA reads as TGTGCCAGCAGCTCGGGGACTAGCGGGGGCTCGCACGAGCAGTACTTC.

V and J are TRBV7-7 and TRBJ1-5, with 8 bases aligning to TRBD1. Germline CDR1 reads SSHAT; CDR2 reads FNYEAQ (reference sequence). CDR3 length: 16 amino acids. The V and J ends lost 7 bases and 6 bases, in that order; junction bases with no gene match: 14. CDR3 sequence reads: CASTADRVNFCQPQHF. The CDR3 region has the DNA TGTGCCAGCACTGCGGACAGGGTAAATTTTTGTCAGCCCCAGCATTTT.

The chain links TRBV5-4 to TRBJ1-1, with D possibly matching TRBD1 (6 bases). From germline, CDR1 is SGHNT and CDR2 YYREEE (reference sequence). The ends were cut back, 0 bases at V and 4 bases at J, with 10 bases in the middle. The CDR3 runs to 14 residues. CDR3 bases: TGTGCCAGCAGCTTGGATACAGGGAGCACTGAAGCTTTCTTT. Protein: CASSLDTGSTEAFF.

The chain is built from TRBV6-4 and TRBJ2-2, with 9 bases aligning to TRBD2. Per germline, CDR1 MRHNA and CDR2 SNTAGT. The CDR3 consists of 15 residues. V was clipped by 10 bases and J by 1 base; unmatched bases: 7. The CDR3 here is CATRALAGNTGELFF. CDR3 nucleotide sequence: TGTGCCACCAGGGCACTAGCGGGGAACACCGGGGAGCTGTTTTTT.

The rearrangement uses TRBV20-1 and TRBJ2-3; the match to TRBD2 covers 11 bases. Germline CDR1 and CDR2: DFQATT and SNEGSKA (reference sequence). This CDR3 has 14 amino acids. Trimming removed 3 bases from V and 5 bases from J; junction bases left unmatched: 4. The CDR3 loop reads CSASLAGGKDTQYF. CDR3 coding DNA: TGCAGTGCTAGTCTAGCGGGGGGTAAAGATACGCAGTATTTT.

This clone was seen more than once but under ten times. The gene calls are TRBV7-9 and TRBJ1-6; the D is unclear. CDR1 is SEHNR and CDR2 is FQNEAQ in the germline V gene (reference sequence). Trimming removed 0 bases at V and 11 bases at J, with 14 bases between. The CDR3 loop spans 15 amino acids. Here the CDR3 reads CASSLAFSEEPPLHF. The CDR3 coding sequence is TGTGCCAGCAGCTTAGCGTTTTCTGAGGAGCCACCCCTCCACTTT.

The rearrangement joins TRBV30 to TRBJ2-5, with D possibly being TRBD1 (5 bases). The CDR3 consists of 13 residues. Deletions cut 0 bases from V and 4 bases from J, with 9 bases between. Germline V lookup: CDR1 GTSNPN, CDR2 SVGIG (reference sequence). This CDR3 reads CAWSVRQTETQYF. The CDR3 bases are TGTGCCTGGAGTGTGCGACAGACAGAGACCCAGTACTTC.

The chain's CDR3 is CASRSQGAGTGELFF. The CDR3 nucleotides read TGTGCCAGCAGATCACAGGGGGCAGGGACCGGGGAGCTGTTTTTT. This chain uses TRBV28 with TRBJ2-2, with TRBD1 matching 9 bases. CDR1 and CDR2 (germline): MDHEN, SYDVKM. V shed 6 bases, J shed 5 bases, and the junction held 7 bases outside the gene matches. This CDR3 is built from 15 residues.